These 13 T cell receptor beta chains share one sample of origin, sequenced in a study of shared clonotypes between healthy human individuals. Profiled with immunoSEQ multiplex PCR; TCRdb holds only in-frame clones, not every one. The table has approximately 2,000,000 clones, around 93% seen once; the top ten hold around 1.7%. Naive CD8 cells lacked CD45RO and underwent positive selection for CCR7, leaving out terminally differentiated effector memory CD45RA+ cells. Sequencing was carried out using naive CD8+ T cells from PBMCs. The receptors originated from a man between 18 and 35 years old in good health. Some clones in this sample may be carry-over from other donors' samples.

J is TRBJ2-2 and V is TRBV5-4; TRBD2 agrees at 9 bases. Unmatched junction bases numbered 9, after V lost 2 bases and J lost 4 bases. Germline CDR1 SGHNT, CDR2 YYREEE (reference sequence). CDR3 length: 17 amino acids. In DNA form, the CDR3 reads TGTGCCAGCAGCTTCGGCCTAGCGGGGATAGGCACCGGGGAGCTGTTTTTT. The encoded protein is CASSFGLAGIGTGELFF.

The chain employs TRBV18 and TRBJ1-2; D gene ambiguous. Germline V CDR1 and CDR2: KGHSH, LQKENI. With 2 bases removed from V and 8 bases from J, the gap between germline ends came to 9 bases. The CDR3 loop spans 12 amino acids. Here the CDR3 reads CASSPEGRGYTF. CDR3 bases: TGTGCCAGCTCACCAGAAGGTCGCGGCTACACCTTC.

In its sample, this clone was seen a few times. V usage is TRBV19 and J usage is TRBJ1-1; the D is unclear. CDR3 size: 13 residues. Germline CDR1 and CDR2: LNHDA and SQIVND (reference sequence). V lost 9 bases to trimming and J lost 3 bases, with 14 bases between them. Here the CDR3 reads CASGKLRDTEAFF. In DNA, the CDR3 is TGTGCCAGCGGAAAACTTAGGGACACTGAAGCTTTCTTT.

This clone was detected a few times. Distinct nucleotide sequences in the sample also encode this CDR3. J is TRBJ2-7 and V is TRBV27; 7 bases are a match to TRBD2. V shed 3 bases, J shed 2 bases, and the junction held 7 bases outside the gene matches. The germline CDR1 and CDR2 sequences are MNHEY and SMNVEV (reference sequence). This CDR3 region has 15 residues. The CDR3 bases are TGTGCCAGCAGTTTGGGAGCGGGGAGGACCTACGAGCAGTACTTC. Its protein is CASSLGAGRTYEQYF.

The rearrangement links TRBV10-3 to TRBJ1-5; tentatively, D is TRBD1 (6 bases). CDR3 length equals 15 residues. Per germline, CDR1 ENHRY and CDR2 SYGVKD. With 0 bases removed from V and 6 bases from J, the gap between germline ends came to 12 bases. The CDR3 DNA reads TGTGCCATCAGTGAGTCGCGACAGGTGGTTCAGCCCCAGCATTTT. It encodes CAISESRQVVQPQHF.

The V gene is TRBV5-8, the J gene TRBJ2-7; 9 bases match TRBD1. V was pared by 4 bases and J by 0 bases, with 5 bases of the junction left unmatched. Germline V gives CDR1 SGHTS, CDR2 YDEGEE. The CDR3 extends over 15 amino acids. The CDR3 coding sequence is TGTGCCAGCAGCGTGTGGGACAGGGTCTCCTACGAGCAGTACTTC. This translates into CASSVWDRVSYEQYF. Drawing the rest from reference TRBV5-8 and TRBJ2-7, the complete variable domain is EAGVTQSPTHLIKTRGQQATLRCSPISGHTSVYWYQQALGLGLQFLLWYDEGEERNRGNFPPRFSGRQFPNYSSELNVNALELEDSALYLCASSVWDRVSYEQYFGPGTRLTVT.

The genes are TRBV28 and TRBJ2-2; 7 bases match TRBD2. Germline CDR1 and CDR2: MDHEN and SYDVKM. The CDR3 spans 15 residues. The J segment lost 1 base and the V segment lost 6 bases, leaving 5 bases of the junction unmatched. The DNA of the CDR3 is TGTGCCAGCAGCTACCAGCGGGAGAACACCGGGGAGCTGTTTTTT. It is translated as CASSYQRENTGELFF.

The CDR3 DNA reads as TGTGCCAGCAGCTGGGGACCCGCTGTAGGGCAGTTCTTC. This translates into CASSWGPAVGQFF. The chain links TRBV5-6 to TRBJ2-1; the D gene could be TRBD1 or TRBD2 (5 bases each). This CDR3 is built from 13 residues. Germline V gives CDR1 SGHDT, CDR2 YYEEEE. V was cut by 3 bases and J by 12 bases, with 16 bases left in between. The full variable domain, rest sourced from reference TRBV5-6 and TRBJ2-1, is DAGVTQSPTHLIKTRGQQVTLRCSPKSGHDTVSWYQQALGQGPQFIFQYYEEEERQRGNFPDRFSGHQFPNYSSELNVNALLLGDSALYLCASSWGPAVGQFFGPGTRLTVL.

The chain uses TRBV30 and TRBJ1-1, with D unclear. Germline CDR1 is GTSNPN and CDR2 is SVGIG (reference sequence). This CDR3 is built from 15 residues. The V end lost 5 bases, the J end lost 3 bases, and 19 bases lay between the germline ends. The CDR3 DNA reads TGTGCCTGGGCCTTAGTTCCGCCTACGGACACTGAAGCTTTCTTT. Protein sequence: CAWALVPPTDTEAFF. Together with reference TRBV30 and TRBJ1-1, the CDR3 gives the full variable domain: SQTIHQWPATLVQPVGSPLSLECTVEGTSNPNLYWYRQAAGRGLQLLFYSVGIGQISSEVPQNLSASRPQDRQFILSSKKLLLSDSGFYLCAWALVPPTDTEAFFGQGTRLTVV.

The chain joins TRBV21-1 to TRBJ1-1. TRBV21-1 represents a pseudogene. This CDR3 region has 16 residues. CDR3 sequence: CASSPTGGVRSTEAFF. Written as DNA, the CDR3 is TGTGCCAGCAGCCCGACGGGGGGGGTGAGAAGCACTGAAGCTTTCTTT.

This clone showed up just once. The CDR3 DNA reads as TGTGCCAGCAGTGACTCCCTCGCGCGGGGGCGAAACGAGCAGTACTTC. This codes for CASSDSLARGRNEQYF. The chain employs TRBV9 and TRBJ2-7; weak D call: TRBD2 (7 bases). Trimming removed 5 bases at V and 5 bases at J, with 23 bases between. Germline V gene data show CDR1 as SGDLS and CDR2 as YYNGEE. There are 16 residues in the CDR3.

V is TRBV13 and J is TRBJ2-5; maybe TRBD1 (5 bases). The CDR3 is 15 residues long. The V gene lost 5 bases and the J gene lost 4 bases, with 17 bases spanning the gap. CDR1 is PRHDT and CDR2 is FYEKMQ in the germline V gene (reference sequence). This chain's CDR3 is CASSPRPRAVETQYF. DNA of the CDR3: TGTGCCAGCAGCCCCAGGCCCAGGGCGGTAGAGACCCAGTACTTC.

The chain joins TRBV19 to TRBJ2-1, with TRBD1 matching over 8 bases. The J segment lost 4 bases and the V segment lost 7 bases, leaving 3 bases of the junction unmatched. The CDR3 is made up of 13 amino acids. Per the germline V gene, CDR1 is LNHDA and CDR2 is SQIVND (reference sequence). CDR3 region: CASTGTGYNEQFF. CDR3 DNA sequence: TGTGCCAGTACCGGGACAGGTTACAATGAGCAGTTCTTC.